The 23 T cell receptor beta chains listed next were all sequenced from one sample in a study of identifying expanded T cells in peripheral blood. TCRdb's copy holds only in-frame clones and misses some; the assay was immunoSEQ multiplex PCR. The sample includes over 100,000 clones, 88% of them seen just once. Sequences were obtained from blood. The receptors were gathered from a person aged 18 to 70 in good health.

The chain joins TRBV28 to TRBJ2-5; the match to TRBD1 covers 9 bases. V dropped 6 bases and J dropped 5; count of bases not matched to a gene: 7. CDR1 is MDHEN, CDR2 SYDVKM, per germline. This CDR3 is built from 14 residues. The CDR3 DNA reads TGTGCCAGCAGCCAACAGGGGGCGGACGAGACCCAGTACTTC. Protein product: CASSQQGADETQYF.

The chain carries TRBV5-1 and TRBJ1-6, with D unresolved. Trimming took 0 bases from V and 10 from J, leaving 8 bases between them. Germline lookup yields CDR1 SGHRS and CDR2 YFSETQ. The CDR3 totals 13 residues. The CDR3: CASSLEVASPLHF. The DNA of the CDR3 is TGCGCCAGCAGCTTGGAGGTGGCATCACCCCTCCACTTT.

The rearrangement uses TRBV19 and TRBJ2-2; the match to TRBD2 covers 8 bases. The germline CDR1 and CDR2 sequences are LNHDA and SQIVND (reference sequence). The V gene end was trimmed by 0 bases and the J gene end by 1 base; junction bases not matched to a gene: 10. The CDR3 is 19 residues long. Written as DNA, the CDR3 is TGTGCCAGTAGTATAGATGGACCACCGGGACTAGGGAACACCGGGGAGCTGTTTTTT. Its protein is CASSIDGPPGLGNTGELFF.

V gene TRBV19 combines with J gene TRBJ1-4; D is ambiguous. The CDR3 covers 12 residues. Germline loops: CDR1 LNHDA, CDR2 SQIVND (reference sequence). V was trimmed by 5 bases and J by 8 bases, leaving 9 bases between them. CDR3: CASSAGREKLFF. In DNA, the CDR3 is TGTGCCAGTAGTGCTGGAAGGGAAAAACTGTTTTTT.

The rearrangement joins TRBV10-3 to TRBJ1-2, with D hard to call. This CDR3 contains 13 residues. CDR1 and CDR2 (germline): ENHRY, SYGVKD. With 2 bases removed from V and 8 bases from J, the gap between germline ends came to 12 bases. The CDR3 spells CAISEVGFGGYTF. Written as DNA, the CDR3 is TGTGCCATCAGTGAGGTCGGCTTTGGAGGCTACACCTTC.

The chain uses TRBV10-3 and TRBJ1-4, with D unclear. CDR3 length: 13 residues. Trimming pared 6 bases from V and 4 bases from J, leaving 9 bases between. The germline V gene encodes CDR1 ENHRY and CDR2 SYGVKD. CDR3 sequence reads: CAIRRNLNEKLFF. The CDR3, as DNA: TGTGCCATCAGGAGGAACCTTAATGAAAAACTGTTTTTT.

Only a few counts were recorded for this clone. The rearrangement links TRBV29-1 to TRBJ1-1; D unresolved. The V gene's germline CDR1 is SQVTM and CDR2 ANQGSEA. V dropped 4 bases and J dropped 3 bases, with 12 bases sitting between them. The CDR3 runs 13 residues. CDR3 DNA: TGCAGCGTTGGTCTCAGCTTGGACACTGAAGCTTTCTTT. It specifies CSVGLSLDTEAFF.

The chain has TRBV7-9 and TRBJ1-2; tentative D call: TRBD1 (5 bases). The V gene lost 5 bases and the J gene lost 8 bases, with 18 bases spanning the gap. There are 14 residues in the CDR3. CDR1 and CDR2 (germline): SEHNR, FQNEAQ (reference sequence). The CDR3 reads CASSLHDRGRGYTF. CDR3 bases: TGTGCCAGCAGCCTCCACGACCGGGGGAGAGGCTACACCTTC.

The CDR3 loop reads CASSVSAQGAAAGVGNEQFF. The CDR3 nucleotides read TGTGCCAGCAGCGTTTCAGCGCAGGGGGCCGCGGCGGGAGTGGGGAATGAGCAGTTCTTC. The chain employs TRBV9 and TRBJ2-1; possible D gene TRBD1, 8 bases. The germline gives CDR1 SGDLS, CDR2 YYNGEE. The CDR3 loop spans 20 amino acids. V was cut by 2 bases and J by 7 bases, with 31 bases left in between.

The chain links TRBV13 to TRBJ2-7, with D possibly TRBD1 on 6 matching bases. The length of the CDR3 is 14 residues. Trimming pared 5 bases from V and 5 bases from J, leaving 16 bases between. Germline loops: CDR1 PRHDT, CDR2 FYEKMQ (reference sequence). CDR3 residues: CASSPPTGFDEQYF. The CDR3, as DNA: TGTGCCAGCAGCCCACCAACAGGGTTTGACGAGCAGTACTTC.

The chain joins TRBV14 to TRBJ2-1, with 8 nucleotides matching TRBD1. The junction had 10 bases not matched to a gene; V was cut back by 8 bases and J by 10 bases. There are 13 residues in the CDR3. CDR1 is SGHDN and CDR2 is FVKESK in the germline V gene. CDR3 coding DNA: TGTGCCAGCTCCTCCGGGACAGGCGGAGAGCAGTTCTTC. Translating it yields CASSSGTGGEQFF.

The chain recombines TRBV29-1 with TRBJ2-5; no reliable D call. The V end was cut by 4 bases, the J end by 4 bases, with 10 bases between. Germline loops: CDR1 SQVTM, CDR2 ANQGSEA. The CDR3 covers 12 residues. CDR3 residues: CSVGQSRETQYF. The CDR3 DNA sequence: TGCAGCGTTGGGCAGAGTAGAGAGACCCAGTACTTC.

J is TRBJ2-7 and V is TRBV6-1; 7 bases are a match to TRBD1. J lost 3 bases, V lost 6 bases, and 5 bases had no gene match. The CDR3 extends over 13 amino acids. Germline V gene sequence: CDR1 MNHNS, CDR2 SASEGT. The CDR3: CASSRDRNYEQYF. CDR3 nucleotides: TGTGCCAGCAGCCGGGACAGAAACTACGAGCAGTACTTC.

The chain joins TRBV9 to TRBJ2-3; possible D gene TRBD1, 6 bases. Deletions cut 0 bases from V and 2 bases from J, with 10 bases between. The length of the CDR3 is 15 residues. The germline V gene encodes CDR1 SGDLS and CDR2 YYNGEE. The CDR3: CASSVEDSYTDTQYF. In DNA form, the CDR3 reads TGTGCCAGCAGCGTAGAGGACAGCTACACAGATACGCAGTATTTT.

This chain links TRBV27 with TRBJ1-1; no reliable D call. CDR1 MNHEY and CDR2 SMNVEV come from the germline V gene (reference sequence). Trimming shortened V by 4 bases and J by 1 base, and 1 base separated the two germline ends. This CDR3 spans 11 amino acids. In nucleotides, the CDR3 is TGTGCCAGCAGTTCGAACACTGAAGCTTTCTTT. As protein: CASSSNTEAFF.

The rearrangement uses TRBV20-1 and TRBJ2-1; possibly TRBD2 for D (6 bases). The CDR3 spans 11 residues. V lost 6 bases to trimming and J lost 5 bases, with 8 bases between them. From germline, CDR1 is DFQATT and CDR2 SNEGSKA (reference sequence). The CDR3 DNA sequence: TGCAGTGCCGGGACTCACAATGAGCAGTTCTTC. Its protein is CSAGTHNEQFF.

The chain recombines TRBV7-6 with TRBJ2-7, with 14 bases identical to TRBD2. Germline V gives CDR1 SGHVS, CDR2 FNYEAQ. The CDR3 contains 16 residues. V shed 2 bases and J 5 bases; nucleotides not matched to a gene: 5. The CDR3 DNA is TGTGCCAGCAGCTTAATGGGACTAGCGGGAGCCGACGAGCAGTACTTC. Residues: CASSLMGLAGADEQYF.

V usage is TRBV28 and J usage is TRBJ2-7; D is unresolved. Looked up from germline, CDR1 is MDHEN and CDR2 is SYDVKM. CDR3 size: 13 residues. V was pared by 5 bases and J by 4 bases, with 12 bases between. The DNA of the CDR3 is TGTGCCAGCAGTCTGACAATAGGGTACGAGCAGTACTTC. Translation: CASSLTIGYEQYF. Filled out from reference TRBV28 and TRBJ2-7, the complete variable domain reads DVKVTQSSRYLVKRTGEKVFLECVQDMDHENMFWYRQDPGLGLRLIYFSYDVKMKEKGDIPEGYSVSREKKERFSLILESASTNQTSMYLCASSLTIGYEQYFGPGTRLTVT.

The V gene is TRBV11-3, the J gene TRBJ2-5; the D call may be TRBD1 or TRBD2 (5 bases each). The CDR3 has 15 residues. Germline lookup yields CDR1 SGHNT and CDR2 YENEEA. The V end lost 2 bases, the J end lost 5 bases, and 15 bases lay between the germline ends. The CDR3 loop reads CASSLWAGRGETQYF. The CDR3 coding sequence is TGTGCCAGCAGCTTATGGGCAGGGAGAGGTGAGACCCAGTACTTC.

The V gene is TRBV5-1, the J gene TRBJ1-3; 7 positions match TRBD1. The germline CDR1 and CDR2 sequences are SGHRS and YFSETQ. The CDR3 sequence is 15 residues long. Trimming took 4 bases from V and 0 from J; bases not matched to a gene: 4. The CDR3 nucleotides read TGCGCCAGCAGCCGGGACAGTTACTCTGGAAACACCATATATTTT. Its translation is CASSRDSYSGNTIYF.

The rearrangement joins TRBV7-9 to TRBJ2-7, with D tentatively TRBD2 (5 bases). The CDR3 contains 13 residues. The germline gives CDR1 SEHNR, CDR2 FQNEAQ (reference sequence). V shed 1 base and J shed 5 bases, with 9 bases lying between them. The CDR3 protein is CASSLVAGDEQYF. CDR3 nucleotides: TGTGCCAGCAGCTTAGTCGCCGGGGACGAGCAGTACTTC. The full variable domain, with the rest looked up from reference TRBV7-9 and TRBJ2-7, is DTGVSQNPRHKITKRGQNVTFRCDPISEHNRLYWYRQTLGQGPEFLTYFQNEAQLEKSRLLSDRFSAERPKGSFSTLEIQRTEQGDSAMYLCASSLVAGDEQYFGPGTRLTVT.

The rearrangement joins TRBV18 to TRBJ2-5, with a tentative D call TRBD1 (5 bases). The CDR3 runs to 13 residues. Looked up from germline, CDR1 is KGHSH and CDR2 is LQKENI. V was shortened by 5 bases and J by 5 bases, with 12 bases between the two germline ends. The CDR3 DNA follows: TGTGCCAGCTCATTAGGGGTTTTGGAGACCCAGTACTTC. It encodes CASSLGVLETQYF.

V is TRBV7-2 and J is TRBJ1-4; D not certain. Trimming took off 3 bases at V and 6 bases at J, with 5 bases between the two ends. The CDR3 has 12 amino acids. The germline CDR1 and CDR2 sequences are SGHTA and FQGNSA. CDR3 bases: TGTGCCAGCAGCTTCGGTGATGAAAAACTGTTTTTT. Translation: CASSFGDEKLFF.